This record covers a single T cell receptor beta chain. The antigen is unknown. These data are taken from a study of OX40 agonist ivuxolimab in advanced cancers. Looking at the study overall: Ivuxolimab, an antibody acting as an agonist of OX40 (CD134), was used to treat patients. Study-wide results and caveats: There were, on average, more expanded clones in CD8+ T cells than in CD4+.

The protocol was immunoSEQ multiplex PCR, while the TCRdb copy is restricted to in-frame clones and leaves out a portion. The sample shows about 94,000 clones, roughly 84% of them seen only once. The receptor was derived from an adult with an advanced solid tumor such as melanoma, head and neck, liver or kidney cancer. The input for sequencing was CD4+ or CD8+ T cells sorted from blood, taken in a trial of the OX40 agonist ivuxolimab.

The CDR3 spells CASSLRGPAFF. Written as DNA, the CDR3 is TGTGCCAGCAGTCTCCGAGGACCGGCTTTCTTT. The chain is built from TRBV28 and TRBJ1-1; D uncertain. CDR3 length: 11 amino acids. CDR1 and CDR2 (germline): MDHEN, SYDVKM. V was trimmed by 5 bases and J by 11 bases, leaving 12 bases between them.